This T cell receptor beta chain was sequenced in a study of blood T cell repertoires in COVID-19 (dated by TCRdb to about 2020). Notes on the research overall: The collaborator samples originated in the United States, Italy and Spain and spanned the acute and convalescent phases of COVID-19. The material from the prospective study consisted of cDNA or gDNA derived from T cells, B-cell-depleted T cells, or PBMCs. Subjects who had been exposed to COVID-19, were actively infected with it, or had recovered from it provided the deeply sampled blood TCRbeta repertoires that made up the dataset. The repertoires were made available in a free public database intended to serve as a resource for research on the immune response to SARS-CoV-2. The samples were drawn from the first 160 participants of the ongoing ImmuneRACE study and from 1,254 subjects provided by 6 global collaborators. Sample metadata almost always included a de-identified subject ID, COVID-19 status, age in years and sex. HLA class I and class II types, where available, came from metadata supplied by the sample provider rather than from assay-based typing.

From its cysteine to its phenylalanine, the CDR3 spans 13 amino acids. Of all the DNA, just the CDR3 is kept, 39 bases in frame from base 1. The germline V gene provides CDR1 SGHNT and CDR2 YENEEA. V sheds 7 bases and J sheds 7 bases, leaving 16 bases between their ends. This clone was seen only a few times. The antigen this receptor binds is unknown. The input lacks base qualities; no much larger clone sits a single base away. The study at large found these results: Clinical and demographic metadata were provided uncurated, with the amount varying by source and participant.

Collaborating institutions collected whole blood in K2EDTA tubes following their own protocols. For TCRbeta analysis, collaborators shipped samples in one of three forms: frozen whole blood, isolated PBMCs, or DNA extracted from either of those sample types. The immunoSEQ Assay, a bias-controlled multiplex PCR, was used to amplify TCRbeta CDR3 regions from genomic DNA. As for the original processing: The number of nucleated cells in each sample was estimated from the amplification of reference gene primers within the assay. To quantify the absolute abundance of each unique TCRbeta CDR3 rearrangement, sequence reads were collapsed and filtered. For each sample, productive Simpson clonality was calculated by taking the square root of Simpson's diversity index across productive rearrangements. Held by TCRdb, this immuneACCESS table contains in-frame sequences only and omits some clones. Under half of the omission traces to an unresolved V gene where checked; the cause of the rest is unknown. V and J calls and clone size come straight from that table; D and trimming were deduced from the DNA. Within this sample are around 250,000 clones, with roughly 90% of them counted one time only. Around 5.9% of the sample lies in the top ten.

The chain is made from TRBV11-3 and TRBJ1-1; the D gene cannot be resolved reliably. The sample comprised peripheral blood. This clonotype was obtained from a man between 60 and 75 years old with acute or convalescent COVID-19. The CDR3 reads CASKNPGRDEAFF. The DNA is TGTGCCAGCAAAAACCCTGGACGGGATGAAGCTTTCTTT.